This T cell receptor (beta chain) was sequenced in a study of glioma-infiltrating T cells. The study, taken as a whole, reports: Tissue-blood divergence was below expectation in non-neoplastic patients, above in gliomas.

This clonotype was counted many times. Its antigen is unknown. TCR alpha and beta CDR3 regions were amplified from RNA using iRepertoire nested multiplex PCR. TCRdb independently ran MiXCR on the multiplex PCR reads; one entry per CDR3 protein. The sample carries 160,000 or so distinct CDR3 sequences, around 40% recorded once. This CDR3 contains 15 residues. Trimming took 4 bases from V and 3 from J; bases not matched to a gene: 11. Germline values: CDR1 DFQATT, CDR2 SNEGSKA (reference sequence). The rearrangement links TRBV20-1 to TRBJ2-7, with TRBD2 matching over 8 bases. The sample taken for sequencing was glioma tissue, nonneoplastic brain tissue, or PBMCs (not recorded which). This sequence was found in a human donor with low-grade glioma or glioblastoma, undergoing nonglioma brain surgery, or in good health (not recorded which). For the CDR3, the DNA is TGCAGTGCTACCCACCCTAGCGGGCCCCTCTACGAGCAGTACTTC. Its translation: CSATHPSGPLYEQYF.